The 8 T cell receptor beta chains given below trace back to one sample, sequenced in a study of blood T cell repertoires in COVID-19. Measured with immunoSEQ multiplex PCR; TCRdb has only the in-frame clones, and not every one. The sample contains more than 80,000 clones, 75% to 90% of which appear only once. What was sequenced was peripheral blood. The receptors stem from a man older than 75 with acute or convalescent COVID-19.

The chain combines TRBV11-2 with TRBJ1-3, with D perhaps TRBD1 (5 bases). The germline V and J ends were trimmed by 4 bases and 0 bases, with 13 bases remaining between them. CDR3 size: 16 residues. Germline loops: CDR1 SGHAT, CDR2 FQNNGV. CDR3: CASSSGTLHSGNTIYF. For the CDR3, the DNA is TGTGCCAGCAGCTCCGGGACTCTCCACTCTGGAAACACCATATATTTT.

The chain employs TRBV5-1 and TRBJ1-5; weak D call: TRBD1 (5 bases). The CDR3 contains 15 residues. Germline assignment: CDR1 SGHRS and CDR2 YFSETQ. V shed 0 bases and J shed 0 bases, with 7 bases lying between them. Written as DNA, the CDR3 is TGCGCCAGCAGCTTGGCAGGGTATAGCAATCAGCCCCAGCATTTT. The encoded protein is CASSLAGYSNQPQHF.

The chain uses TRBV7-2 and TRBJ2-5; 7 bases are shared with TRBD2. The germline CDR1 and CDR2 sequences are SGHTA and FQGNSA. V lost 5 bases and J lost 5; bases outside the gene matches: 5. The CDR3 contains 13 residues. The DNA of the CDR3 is TGTGCCAGCAGCAAAAGCGGGGCTGAGACCCAGTACTTC. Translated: CASSKSGAETQYF.

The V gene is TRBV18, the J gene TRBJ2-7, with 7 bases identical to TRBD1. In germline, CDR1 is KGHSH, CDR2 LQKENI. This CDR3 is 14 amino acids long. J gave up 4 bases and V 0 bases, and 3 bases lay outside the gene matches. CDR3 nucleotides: TGTGCCAGCTCACCACCTACAGGGGAGTACGAGCAGTACTTC. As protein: CASSPPTGEYEQYF.

As DNA, the CDR3 is TGTGCCAGCAGCTTGTGGAGACCGGGACTAGCGGGGGGTACGAATGAGCAGTTCTTC. Translation gives CASSLWRPGLAGGTNEQFF. The V gene is TRBV7-2, the J gene TRBJ2-1; 15 nucleotides line up with TRBD2. The CDR3 sequence is 19 residues long. V shed 3 bases, J shed 7 bases, and the junction held 13 bases outside the gene matches. CDR1 is SGHTA, CDR2 FQGNSA, per germline.

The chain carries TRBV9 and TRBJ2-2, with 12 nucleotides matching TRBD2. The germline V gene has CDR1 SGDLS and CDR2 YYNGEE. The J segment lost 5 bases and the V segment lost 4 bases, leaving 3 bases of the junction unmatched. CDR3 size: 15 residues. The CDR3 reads CASSLGLAGTGELFF. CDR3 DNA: TGTGCCAGCAGCTTAGGACTAGCGGGGACCGGGGAGCTGTTTTTT.

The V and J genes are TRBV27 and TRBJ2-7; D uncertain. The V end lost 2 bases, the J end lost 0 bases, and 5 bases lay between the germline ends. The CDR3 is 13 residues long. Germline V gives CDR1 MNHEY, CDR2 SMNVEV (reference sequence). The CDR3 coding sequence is TGTGCCAGCAGTTTACAGGCCTCCTACGAGCAGTACTTC. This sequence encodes CASSLQASYEQYF.

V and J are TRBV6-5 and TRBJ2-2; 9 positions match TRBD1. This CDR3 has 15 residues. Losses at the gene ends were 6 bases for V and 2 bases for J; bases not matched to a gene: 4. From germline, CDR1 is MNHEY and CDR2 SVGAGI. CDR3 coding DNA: TGTGCCAGCAGGCGGGACAGGGTTAACACCGGGGAGCTGTTTTTT. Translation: CASRRDRVNTGELFF.